The 26 T cell receptor beta chains below were found in one sample sequenced in a study of shared clonotypes between healthy human individuals. Clones were sequenced by immunoSEQ multiplex PCR, and TCRdb holds only the in-frame ones, with some missing. Of 1.5 million to 1.9 million clones in the sample, around 98% were seen once. The specimen sequenced was naive CD4+ T cells sorted from blood. Subset indicated: CD45RA+ positively selected. These TCRs come from a man aged 25-45 years in good health.

This chain links TRBV28 with TRBJ1-1; D gene ambiguous. This CDR3 is 14 amino acids long. V lost 4 bases to trimming and J lost 0 bases, with 9 bases between them. Germline-derived CDR1 and CDR2 are MDHEN and SYDVKM. DNA of the CDR3: TGTGCCAGCAGTTCCCCTCCCATGAACACTGAAGCTTTCTTT. Its protein is CASSSPPMNTEAFF.

The gene calls are TRBV28 and TRBJ2-7; a weak D match, TRBD1 (6 bases). The germline V gene has CDR1 MDHEN and CDR2 SYDVKM. Trimming removed 5 bases at V and 0 bases at J, with 14 bases between. The CDR3 is 15 residues long. CDR3 in DNA: TGTGCCAGCAGTGTCCCTAAAGGGGGCTCCTACGAGCAGTACTTC. This encodes CASSVPKGGSYEQYF.

The chain joins TRBV30 to TRBJ1-2; possibly TRBD1 for D (6 bases). In germline, CDR1 is GTSNPN, CDR2 SVGIG (reference sequence). Trimming removed 3 bases from V and 6 bases from J, with 14 bases in between. The CDR3 sequence is 13 residues long. The CDR3 reads CAWSDRRGDGYTF. CDR3 sequence (DNA): TGTGCCTGGAGCGACAGAAGGGGGGATGGCTACACCTTC.

The chain has TRBV9 and TRBJ2-1; D is possibly TRBD2 (5 bases). CDR3 length: 13 residues. Trimming removed 4 bases from V and 10 bases from J, with 15 bases in between. Germline CDR1 SGDLS, CDR2 YYNGEE. The CDR3 nucleotides are TGTGCCAGCAGCACCTCGACGGGCGGGGAGCAGTTCTTC. This gives the protein CASSTSTGGEQFF. Supplemented by reference TRBV9 and TRBJ2-1, the full variable domain reads DSGVTQTPKHLITATGQRVTLRCSPRSGDLSVYWYQQSLDQGLQFLIQYYNGEERAKGNILERFSAQQFPDLHSELNLSSLELGDSALYFCASSTSTGGEQFFGPGTRLTVL.

For this clone: Sequence at one end of the junction differs from germline and may be a read error. The rearrangement joins TRBV6-6 to TRBJ1-2; 7 nucleotides align to TRBD1. Per germline, CDR1 MNHNY and CDR2 SVGAGI (reference sequence). The CDR3 is 13 residues long. CDR3 region: CASSRGGHTGSTF. In DNA form, the CDR3 reads TGTGCCAGCAGTAGAGGGGGCCACACAGGCTCCACCTTC.

The chain recombines TRBV10-1 with TRBJ2-7, with 12 bases identical to TRBD2. The CDR3 contains 18 residues. Trimming cost V 3 bases and J 1 base; bases outside gene matches: 10. Germline-derived CDR1 and CDR2 are WNHNN and SYGVQD (reference sequence). This chain's CDR3 is CASSDSRTSGASSYEQYF. CDR3 nucleotides: TGCGCCAGCAGTGACTCAAGGACTAGCGGGGCTTCATCCTACGAGCAGTACTTC.

This chain links TRBV9 with TRBJ2-7; 7 bases line up with TRBD2. The germline CDR1 and CDR2 sequences are SGDLS and YYNGEE. V was clipped by 0 bases and J by 4 bases; unmatched bases: 4. CDR3 size: 14 residues. CDR3 DNA sequence: TGTGCCAGCAGCGTAGCCGTTAGCGGGTACGAGCAGTACTTC. Amino acids: CASSVAVSGYEQYF.

In this sample, this clone turned up once. This rearrangement joins TRBV28 to TRBJ1-1; unclear D gene. Trimming took off 5 bases at V and 4 bases at J, with 11 bases between the two ends. There are 13 residues in the CDR3. Looked up from germline, CDR1 is MDHEN and CDR2 is SYDVKM. CDR3 sequence: CASSTRNPTEAFF. CDR3 sequence (DNA): TGTGCCAGCAGTACCAGGAACCCCACTGAAGCTTTCTTT.

The V call is TRBV25-1, the J call TRBJ1-5, with D uncertain. Between the trimmed V and J ends, which lost 8 bases and 9 bases, there was a span of 11 bases. The CDR3 has 11 amino acids. Germline V CDR1 and CDR2: MGHDK, SYGVNS. The DNA of the CDR3 is TGTGCCAGCGCCTCGGACGGGCCCCAGCATTTT. The encoded protein is CASASDGPQHF.

The chain is built from TRBV29-1 and TRBJ2-7; 8 bases fit TRBD2. Germline lookup yields CDR1 SQVTM and CDR2 ANQGSEA. J gave up 4 bases and V 6 bases, and 8 bases lay outside the gene matches. The CDR3 spans 13 residues. DNA for the CDR3: TGCAGCGTATCCCCGGGGGGGCTTTACGAGCAGTACTTC. It translates to CSVSPGGLYEQYF.

This clone was observed a few times. The sample carries other DNA sequences with the same CDR3. J is TRBJ1-5 and V is TRBV28; no reliable D call. V lost 2 bases and J lost 4, with 12 bases in between. CDR3 length: 15 residues. Germline V gene sequence: CDR1 MDHEN, CDR2 SYDVKM. CDR3 sequence: CASSLRTGLNQPQHF. In DNA form, the CDR3 reads TGTGCCAGCAGTTTAAGGACTGGCTTAAATCAGCCCCAGCATTTT.

CDR3 DNA sequence: TGTGCCAGCAGCGTAGACTGGGTACGGACTGGCTACACCTTC. It translates to CASSVDWVRTGYTF. This sequence joins TRBV9 and TRBJ1-2; unclear D gene. This CDR3 is 14 amino acids long. Trimming cost V 0 bases and J 7 bases, with 13 bases left between them. In germline, CDR1 is SGDLS, CDR2 YYNGEE.

The rearrangement links TRBV19 to TRBJ1-5; D might be TRBD1 (5 bases). The germline gives CDR1 LNHDA, CDR2 SQIVND (reference sequence). The CDR3 has 15 residues. Trimming removed 3 bases from V and 4 bases from J, with 13 bases in between. The CDR3 DNA is TGTGCCAGTAGTATTTCTCGGGGCAGAAATCAGCCCCAGCATTTT. Protein: CASSISRGRNQPQHF.

This chain uses TRBV7-9 with TRBJ2-1; D is possibly TRBD1 (6 bases). V was clipped by 3 bases and J by 4 bases, with 10 bases between them. The CDR3 is 14 residues long. Germline CDR1 and CDR2: SEHNR and FQNEAQ (reference sequence). This CDR3 is CASSFRQGYNEQFF. CDR3 nucleotides: TGTGCCAGCAGCTTCCGGCAGGGGTACAATGAGCAGTTCTTC.

In its sample, this clone was seen once. The chain recombines TRBV5-1 with TRBJ2-5; TRBD2 matches at 13 bases. CDR1 SGHRS and CDR2 YFSETQ come from the germline V gene. V lost 3 bases to trimming and J lost 4 bases; unmatched junction nucleotides: 15. The CDR3 has 19 amino acids. CDR3 bases: TGCGCCAGCAGCTCTGGACTAGCGGGAGACGCAGGGTTTTTAGAGACCCAGTACTTC. Amino acid sequence: CASSSGLAGDAGFLETQYF.

This chain uses TRBV6-1 with TRBJ2-7; tentatively, D is TRBD1 (5 bases). The CDR3 spans 13 residues. The germline V and J ends were trimmed by 3 bases and 3 bases, with 9 bases remaining between them. Germline CDR1 reads MNHNS; CDR2 reads SASEGT. CDR3: CASSEGQVYEQYF. DNA for the CDR3: TGTGCCAGCAGTGAGGGGCAGGTCTACGAGCAGTACTTC.

This chain links TRBV28 with TRBJ2-7, with TRBD2 identical over 7 bases. In germline, CDR1 is MDHEN, CDR2 SYDVKM. The CDR3 is 13 residues long. The J segment lost 7 bases and the V segment lost 7 bases, leaving 10 bases of the junction unmatched. The CDR3 DNA reads TGTGCCAGCAACGGGAGGATGGTGGGGGAGCAGTACTTC. This gives the protein CASNGRMVGEQYF.

This chain uses TRBV10-3 with TRBJ2-3; D is undetermined. The CDR3 totals 12 residues. Trimming left V 11 bases short and J 1 base short, with 10 bases between. The germline V gene has CDR1 ENHRY and CDR2 SYGVKD. The CDR3 sequence is CACAPGTDTQYF. Here the CDR3 DNA reads TGTGCCTGTGCCCCGGGCACAGATACGCAGTATTTT.

The rearrangement joins TRBV19 to TRBJ1-4; D not certain. V lost 5 bases and J 12 bases, leaving 16 bases between the germline ends. Germline lookup yields CDR1 LNHDA and CDR2 SQIVND (reference sequence). CDR3 length: 13 residues. The chain's CDR3 is CASSPPRGSELFF. The CDR3 region has the DNA TGTGCCAGTAGTCCGCCTCGAGGGTCAGAACTGTTTTTT.

This sequence joins TRBV7-9 and TRBJ2-1; 10 positions match TRBD2. CDR1 SEHNR and CDR2 FQNEAQ come from the germline V gene (reference sequence). This CDR3 contains 15 residues. The V segment lost 1 base and the J segment 5 bases; nucleotides outside the gene matches: 2. The DNA of the CDR3 is TGTGCCAGCAGCTTAGAAGCGGGAGGGCACAATGAGCAGTTCTTC. It is translated as CASSLEAGGHNEQFF.

The chain couples TRBV13 to TRBJ2-2, with unresolved D. This CDR3 is 13 amino acids long. V was pared by 3 bases and J by 8 bases, with 10 bases between. The germline gives CDR1 PRHDT, CDR2 FYEKMQ (reference sequence). The CDR3 nucleotides are TGTGCCAGCAGCTTGAGGATGGGTGGGGAGCTGTTTTTT. Translating it yields CASSLRMGGELFF.

The V and J genes are TRBV5-1 and TRBJ2-5; TRBD1 or TRBD2 may be the D gene (6 bases each). The V end lost 0 bases, the J end lost 9 bases, and 18 bases lay between the germline ends. The CDR3 runs 15 residues. Germline CDR1 and CDR2: SGHRS and YFSETQ. The CDR3 nucleotides read TGCGCCAGCAGCTTGGAAGGGGGACTGGCCGCGGCCCAGTACTTC. It is translated as CASSLEGGLAAAQYF.

As regards this clone: Different DNA sequences within this sample yield the same CDR3. This sequence joins TRBV6-1 and TRBJ1-5; D is uncertain. V dropped 0 bases and J dropped 1 base, with 4 bases sitting between them. Germline CDR1 is MNHNS and CDR2 is SASEGT. The CDR3 loop spans 14 amino acids. The CDR3 is CASSEAHSNQPQHF. CDR3 DNA: TGTGCCAGCAGTGAAGCCCACAGCAATCAGCCCCAGCATTTT.

The CDR3 bases are TGTGCCAGCAGTTACTCGAGGACAGGGGGCGCCTACGAGCAGTACTTC. It translates to CASSYSRTGGAYEQYF. The chain couples TRBV6-5 to TRBJ2-7, with 11 bases that match TRBD1. Germline trimming cut 0 bases from V and 2 bases from J; bases unmatched to any gene: 3. CDR3 length: 16 amino acids. Per germline, CDR1 MNHEY and CDR2 SVGAGI.

The CDR3 here is CASSLSGQGGGYTF. In DNA, the CDR3 is TGTGCCAGCAGTTTATCGGGACAGGGAGGCGGCTACACCTTC. The rearrangement uses TRBV28 and TRBJ1-2, with 9 positions matching TRBD1. The V and J ends lost 1 base and 8 bases, in that order; junction bases with no gene match: 5. The CDR3 is made up of 14 amino acids. The germline CDR1 and CDR2 sequences are MDHEN and SYDVKM.

The chain combines TRBV6-1 with TRBJ2-5; 11 bases align to TRBD1. CDR3 length: 18 amino acids. Trimming took 1 base from V and 5 from J; bases not matched to a gene: 12. The germline V gene encodes CDR1 MNHNS and CDR2 SASEGT. CDR3 DNA: TGTGCCAGCAGTGAAGAAAGGACAGGGGGCTTCGAGGGGGAGACCCAGTACTTC. Translation gives CASSEERTGGFEGETQYF.